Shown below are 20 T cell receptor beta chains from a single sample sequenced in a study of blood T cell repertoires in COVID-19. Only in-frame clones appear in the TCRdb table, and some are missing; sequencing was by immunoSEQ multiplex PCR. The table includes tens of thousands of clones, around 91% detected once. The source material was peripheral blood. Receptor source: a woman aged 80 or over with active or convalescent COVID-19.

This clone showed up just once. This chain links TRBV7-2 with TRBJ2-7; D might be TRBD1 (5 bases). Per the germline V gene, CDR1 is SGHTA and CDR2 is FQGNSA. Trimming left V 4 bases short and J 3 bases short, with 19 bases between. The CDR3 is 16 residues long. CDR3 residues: CASSSSAAGHDYEQYF. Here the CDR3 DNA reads TGTGCCAGCAGCTCTAGTGCGGCTGGACATGACTACGAGCAGTACTTC. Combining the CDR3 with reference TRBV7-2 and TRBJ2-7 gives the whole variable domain GAGVSQSPSNKVTEKGKDVELRCDPISGHTALYWYRQSLGQGLEFLIYFQGNSAPDKSGLPSDRFSAERTGGSVSTLTIQRTQQEDSAVYLCASSSSAAGHDYEQYFGPGTRLTVT.

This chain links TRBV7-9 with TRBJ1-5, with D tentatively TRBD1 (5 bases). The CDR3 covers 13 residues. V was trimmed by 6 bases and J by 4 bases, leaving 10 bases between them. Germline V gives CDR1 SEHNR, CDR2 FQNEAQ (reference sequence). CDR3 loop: CASSLQENQPQHF. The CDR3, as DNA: TGTGCCAGCAGTTTACAGGAAAATCAGCCCCAGCATTTT.

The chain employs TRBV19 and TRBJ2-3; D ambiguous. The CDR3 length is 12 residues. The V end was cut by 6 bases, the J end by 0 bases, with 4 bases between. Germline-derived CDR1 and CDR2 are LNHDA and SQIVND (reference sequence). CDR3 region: CASRTSTDTQYF. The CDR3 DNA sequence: TGTGCCAGTAGGACTAGCACAGATACGCAGTATTTT. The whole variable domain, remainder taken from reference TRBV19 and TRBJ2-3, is DGGITQSPKYLFRKEGQNVTLSCEQNLNHDAMYWYRQDPGQGLRLIYYSQIVNDFQKGDIAEGYSVSREKKESFPLTVTSAQKNPTAFYLCASRTSTDTQYFGPGTRLTVL.

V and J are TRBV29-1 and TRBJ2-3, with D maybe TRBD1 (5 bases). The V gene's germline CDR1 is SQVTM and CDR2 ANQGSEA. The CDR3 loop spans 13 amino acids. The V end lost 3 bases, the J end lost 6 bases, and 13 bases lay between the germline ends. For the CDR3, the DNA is TGCAGCGTTGATTCTGGGGCCTTGGATACGCAGTATTTT. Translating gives CSVDSGALDTQYF.

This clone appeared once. CDR3 nucleotide sequence: TGTGCCAGCAGCCCCAAGGACAGGGGGAAGAACACCGGGGAGCTGTTTTTT. It codes for CASSPKDRGKNTGELFF. V is TRBV21-1 and J is TRBJ2-2; the D call TRBD1 from the table was never checked on the DNA. TRBV21-1 counts as a pseudogene. The CDR3 is 17 residues long.

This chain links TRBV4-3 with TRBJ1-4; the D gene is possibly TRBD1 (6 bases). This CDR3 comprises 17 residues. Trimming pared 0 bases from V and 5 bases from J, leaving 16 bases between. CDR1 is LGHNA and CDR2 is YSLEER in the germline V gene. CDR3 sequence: CASSQDSRGRGNEKLFF. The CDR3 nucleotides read TGCGCCAGCAGCCAAGATAGCCGGGGCAGGGGAAATGAAAAACTGTTTTTT.

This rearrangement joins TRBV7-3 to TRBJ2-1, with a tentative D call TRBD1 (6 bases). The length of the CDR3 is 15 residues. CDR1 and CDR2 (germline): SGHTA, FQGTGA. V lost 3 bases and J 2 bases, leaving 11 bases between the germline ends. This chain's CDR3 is CASSFGQGTYNEQFF. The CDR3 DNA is TGTGCCAGCAGCTTTGGGCAGGGGACCTACAATGAGCAGTTCTTC.

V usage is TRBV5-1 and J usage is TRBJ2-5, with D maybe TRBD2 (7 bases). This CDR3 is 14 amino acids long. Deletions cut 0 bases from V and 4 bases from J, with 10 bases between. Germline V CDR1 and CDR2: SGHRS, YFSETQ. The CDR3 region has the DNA TGCGCCAGCAGCTTGGAGGGGGGGCGAGAGACCCAGTACTTC. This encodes CASSLEGGRETQYF.

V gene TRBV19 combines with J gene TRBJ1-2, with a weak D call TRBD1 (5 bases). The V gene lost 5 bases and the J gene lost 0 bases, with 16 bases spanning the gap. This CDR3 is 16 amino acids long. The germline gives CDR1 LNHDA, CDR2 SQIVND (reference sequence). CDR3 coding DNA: TGTGCCAGTAGTGCCCCCGGGACTGCAGCTAACTATGGCTACACCTTC. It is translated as CASSAPGTAANYGYTF.

The CDR3 nucleotides read TGTGCCAGCAGCGCCCATACCGGGACAGGGGGCACTGAAGCTTTCTTT. It encodes CASSAHTGTGGTEAFF. This rearrangement joins TRBV9 to TRBJ1-1; the match to TRBD1 covers 11 bases. Per germline, CDR1 SGDLS and CDR2 YYNGEE. The CDR3 extends over 16 amino acids. With V trimmed by 3 bases and J by 4 bases, 8 bases remained unmatched.

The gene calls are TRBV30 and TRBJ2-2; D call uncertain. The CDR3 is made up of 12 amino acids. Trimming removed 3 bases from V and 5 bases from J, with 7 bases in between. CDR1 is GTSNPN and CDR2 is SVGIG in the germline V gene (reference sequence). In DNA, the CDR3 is TGTGCCTGGAGACCGGGTACCGGGGAGCTGTTTTTT. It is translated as CAWRPGTGELFF.

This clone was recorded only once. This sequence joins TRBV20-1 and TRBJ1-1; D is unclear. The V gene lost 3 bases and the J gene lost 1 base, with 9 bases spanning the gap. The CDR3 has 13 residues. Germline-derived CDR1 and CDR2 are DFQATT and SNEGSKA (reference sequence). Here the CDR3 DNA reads TGCAGTGCTAGTGGTCCTCCGAACACTGAAGCTTTCTTT. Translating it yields CSASGPPNTEAFF.

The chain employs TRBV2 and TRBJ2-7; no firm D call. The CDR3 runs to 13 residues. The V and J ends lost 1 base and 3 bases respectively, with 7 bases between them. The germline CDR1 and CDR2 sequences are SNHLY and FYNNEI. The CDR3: CASSEGSDYEQYF. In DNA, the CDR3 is TGTGCCAGCAGTGAAGGGTCAGACTACGAGCAGTACTTC. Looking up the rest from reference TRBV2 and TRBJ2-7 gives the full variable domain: EPEVTQTPSHQVTQMGQEVILRCVPISNHLYFYWYRQILGQKVEFLVSFYNNEISEKSEIFDDQFSVERPDGSNFTLKIRSTKLEDSAMYFCASSEGSDYEQYFGPGTRLTVT.

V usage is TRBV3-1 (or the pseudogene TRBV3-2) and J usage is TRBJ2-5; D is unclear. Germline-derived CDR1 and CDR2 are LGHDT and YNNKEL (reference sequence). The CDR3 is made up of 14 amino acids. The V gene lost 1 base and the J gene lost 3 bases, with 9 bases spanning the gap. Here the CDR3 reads CASSQVWQKETQYF. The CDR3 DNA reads TGTGCCAGCAGCCAAGTGTGGCAGAAAGAGACCCAGTACTTC.

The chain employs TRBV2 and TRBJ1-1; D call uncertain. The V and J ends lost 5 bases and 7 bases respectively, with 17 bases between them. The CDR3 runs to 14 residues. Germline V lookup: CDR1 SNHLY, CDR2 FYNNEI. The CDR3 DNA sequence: TGTGCCAGCAGTCGAGAAGAGGTTGGAGGTGAAGCTTTCTTT. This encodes CASSREEVGGEAFF.

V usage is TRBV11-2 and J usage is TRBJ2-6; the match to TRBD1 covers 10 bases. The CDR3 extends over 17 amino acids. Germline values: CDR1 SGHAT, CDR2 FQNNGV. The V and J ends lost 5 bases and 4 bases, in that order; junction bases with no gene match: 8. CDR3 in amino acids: CASSPLTGGSGANVLTF. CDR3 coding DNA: TGTGCCAGCAGCCCCCTGACAGGGGGCTCCGGGGCCAACGTCCTGACTTTC.

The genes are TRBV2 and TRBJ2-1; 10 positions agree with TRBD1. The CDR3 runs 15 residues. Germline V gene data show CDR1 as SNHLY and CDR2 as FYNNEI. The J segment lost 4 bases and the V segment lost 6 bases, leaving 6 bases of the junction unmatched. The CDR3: CASRERQGAYNEQFF. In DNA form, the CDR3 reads TGTGCCAGCAGAGAAAGACAGGGGGCTTACAATGAGCAGTTCTTC.

The CDR3 reads CASSSHGQANYGYTF. For the CDR3, the DNA is TGTGCCAGCAGTTCTCACGGACAGGCGAACTATGGCTACACCTTC. V is TRBV28 and J is TRBJ1-2, with 7 positions matching TRBD1. CDR1 and CDR2 from the germline V gene are MDHEN and SYDVKM. Trimming took 4 bases from V and 2 from J; bases not matched to a gene: 7. The CDR3 spans 15 residues.

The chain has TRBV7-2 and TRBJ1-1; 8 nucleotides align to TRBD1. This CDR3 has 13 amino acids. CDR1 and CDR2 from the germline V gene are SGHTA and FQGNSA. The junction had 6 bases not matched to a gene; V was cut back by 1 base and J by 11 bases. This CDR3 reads CASSLGTGLGAFF. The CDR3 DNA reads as TGTGCCAGCAGCTTAGGGACAGGGCTGGGTGCTTTCTTT.

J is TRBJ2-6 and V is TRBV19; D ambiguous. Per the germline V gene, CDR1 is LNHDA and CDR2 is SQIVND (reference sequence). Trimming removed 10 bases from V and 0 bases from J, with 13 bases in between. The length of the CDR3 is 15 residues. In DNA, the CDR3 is TGTGCCACGTGGGCAGGAAGCTCTGGGGCCAACGTCCTGACTTTC. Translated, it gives CATWAGSSGANVLTF.